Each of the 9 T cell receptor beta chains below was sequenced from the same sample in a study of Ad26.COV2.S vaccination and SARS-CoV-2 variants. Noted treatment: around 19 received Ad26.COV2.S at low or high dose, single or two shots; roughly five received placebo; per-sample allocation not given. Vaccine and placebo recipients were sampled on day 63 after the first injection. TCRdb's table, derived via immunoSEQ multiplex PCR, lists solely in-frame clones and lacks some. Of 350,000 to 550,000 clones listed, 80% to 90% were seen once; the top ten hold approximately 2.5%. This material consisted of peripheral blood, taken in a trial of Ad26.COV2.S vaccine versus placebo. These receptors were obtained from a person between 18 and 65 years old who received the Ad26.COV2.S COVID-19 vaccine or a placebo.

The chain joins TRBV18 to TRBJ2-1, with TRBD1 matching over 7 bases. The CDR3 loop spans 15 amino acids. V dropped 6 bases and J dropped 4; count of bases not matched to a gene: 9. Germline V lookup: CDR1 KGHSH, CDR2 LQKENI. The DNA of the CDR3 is TGTGCCAGCTCGCCCGGGACAGAGAGTTACAATGAGCAGTTCTTC. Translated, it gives CASSPGTESYNEQFF.

CDR3 in amino acids: CASSLEGRTGSTDTQYF. CDR3 nucleotides: TGTGCCAGCAGCTTAGAGGGGAGGACAGGCTCCACAGATACGCAGTATTTT. This chain links TRBV7-2 with TRBJ2-3; D possibly corresponds to TRBD1 (7 bases). The CDR3 runs to 17 residues. The germline V gene has CDR1 SGHTA and CDR2 FQGNSA. Trimming removed 1 base at V and 2 bases at J, with 16 bases between.

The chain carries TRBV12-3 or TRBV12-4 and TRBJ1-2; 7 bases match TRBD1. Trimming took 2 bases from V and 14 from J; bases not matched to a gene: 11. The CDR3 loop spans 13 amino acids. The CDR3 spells CASSLQIRQGVTF. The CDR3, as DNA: TGTGCCAGCAGTTTACAGATAAGGCAGGGGGTAACCTTC.

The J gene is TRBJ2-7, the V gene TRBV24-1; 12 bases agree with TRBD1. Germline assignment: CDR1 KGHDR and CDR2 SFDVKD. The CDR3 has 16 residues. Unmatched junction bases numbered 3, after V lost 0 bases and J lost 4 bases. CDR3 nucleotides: TGTGCCACCAGTGATTTGTCGGGACAGGGGGCTTACGAGCAGTACTTC. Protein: CATSDLSGQGAYEQYF.

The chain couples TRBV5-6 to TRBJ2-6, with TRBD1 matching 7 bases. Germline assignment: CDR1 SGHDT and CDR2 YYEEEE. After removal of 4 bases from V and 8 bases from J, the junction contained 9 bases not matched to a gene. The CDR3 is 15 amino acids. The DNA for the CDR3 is TGTGCCAGCAGCGACGCCGGACAGGCCACCAACGTCCTGACTTTC. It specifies CASSDAGQATNVLTF.

The CDR3 DNA sequence: TGTGCCACCAGTGCCTCCGGGACAGGGGGAGAGGGGGAGCTGTTTTTT. Translating gives CATSASGTGGEGELFF. The chain joins TRBV24-1 to TRBJ2-2, with 11 positions matching TRBD1. Germline lookup yields CDR1 KGHDR and CDR2 SFDVKD. V shed 5 bases and J 8 bases; nucleotides not matched to a gene: 9. The CDR3 is 16 amino acids.

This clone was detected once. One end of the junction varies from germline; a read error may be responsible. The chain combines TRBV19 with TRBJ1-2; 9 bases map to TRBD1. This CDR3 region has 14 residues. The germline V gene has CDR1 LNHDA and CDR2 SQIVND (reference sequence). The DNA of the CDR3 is TGTGCCAGTAGTGTAGACAGGGGGAGTGCTGGCTACACCTTC. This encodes CASSVDRGSAGYTF.

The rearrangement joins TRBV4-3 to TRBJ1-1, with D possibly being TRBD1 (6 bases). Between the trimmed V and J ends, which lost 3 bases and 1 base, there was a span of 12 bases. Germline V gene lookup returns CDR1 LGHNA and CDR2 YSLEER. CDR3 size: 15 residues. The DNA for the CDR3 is TGCGCCAGCAGCCAGGGGACACTTGAGAACACTGAAGCTTTCTTT. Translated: CASSQGTLENTEAFF.

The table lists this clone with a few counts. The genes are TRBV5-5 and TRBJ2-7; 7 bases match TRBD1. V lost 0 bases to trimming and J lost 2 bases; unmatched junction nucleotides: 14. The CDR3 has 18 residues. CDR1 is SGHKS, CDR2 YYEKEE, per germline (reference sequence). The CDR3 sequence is CASSLEDRYSFHPYEQYV. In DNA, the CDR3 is TGTGCCAGCAGCTTGGAGGACAGGTATTCATTCCACCCCTACGAGCAGTACGTC.